The rows below give T cell receptor beta chains drawn from one sample of a study of CD8 T cells in ankylosing spondylitis. TCRdb itself ran the 5' RACE reads through MiXCR, one entry per CDR3 protein. The sample shows about 36,000 distinct CDR3 sequences, 4.5% to 6% of them seen only once. Source material: blood, either unsorted or a sorted T cell fraction (not recorded which). These receptor sequences come from a male donor with ankylosing spondylitis or in good health (not recorded which). Both conserved end residues are part of each CDR3. The size entry is marked missing in some rows and otherwise reads once, few, many or a size class.

J | V | size | CDR3
TRBJ1-2 | TRBV4-2 | . | CASSQVGGLGTSNYGYTF
TRBJ2-5 | TRBV7-9 | many | CASSTSGAADQETQYF
TRBJ1-5 | TRBV20-1 | many | CSAPPPGNQPQHF
TRBJ1-6 | TRBV5-1 | many | CASSMGQSDSPLHF
TRBJ2-5 | TRBV11-2 | many | CASSFRDELAQYF
TRBJ2-5 | TRBV18 | many | CASSPPGSQETQYF
TRBJ2-3 | TRBV19 | many | CASTRGIDSGGADTQYF
TRBJ1-1 | TRBV29-1 | many | CSVVISEAFF
TRBJ2-5 | TRBV5-5 | few | CASSPGPQETQYF
TRBJ2-5 | TRBV29-1 | many | CSVATGQGTETQYF
TRBJ2-2 | TRBV5-1 | many | CASSGLASNTGELFF
TRBJ2-1 | TRBV9 | few | CASSLTRGEQFF
TRBJ1-1 | TRBV12-3/TRBV12-4 | many | CAIRGNMNTEAFF
TRBJ1-2 | TRBV6-1 | many | CASTPVADRGYFDGYTF
TRBJ2-1 | TRBV9 | many | CASSTPRDRELPSSYNEQFF
TRBJ2-3 | TRBV6-5 | many | CASSHPERGDTQYF
TRBJ2-2 | TRBV10-2 | many | CASGGTGELFF
TRBJ2-7 | TRBV20-1 | many | CSARDPGQALYEQYF
TRBJ2-3 | TRBV10-3 | many | CAIRRDRETDTQYF
TRBJ2-3 | TRBV29-1 | many | CSGRTGPDTQYF
TRBJ1-5 | TRBV12-3/TRBV12-4 | medium-sized | CATSGDLYQPQHF
TRBJ2-1 | TRBV6-1 | many | CASSPAPAGSYNEQFF
TRBJ2-3 | TRBV5-1 | many | CASSLGGFSDTQYF
TRBJ2-1 | TRBV5-1 | many | CASSARGLAAPYNEQFF
TRBJ1-1 | TRBV14 | many | CASSHGLNTEAFF
TRBJ1-1 | TRBV7-2 | . | CASSLTFNTEAFF
TRBJ2-1 | TRBV4-1 | many | CASSQGAGGPIEQFF
TRBJ2-7 | TRBV4-2 | many | CASSQGFQGSRGYEQYF
TRBJ2-5 | TRBV6-1 | many | CASRRGPSEGTQYF
TRBJ1-6 | TRBV6-2/TRBV6-3 | many | CASSVPGRQNSPLHF
TRBJ1-1 | TRBV7-6 | many | CASSLVALGTEAFF
TRBJ1-5 | TRBV20-1 | many | CSASGIIFNQPQHF
TRBJ2-1 | TRBV5-5 | many | CASSLVGGPLNEQFF
TRBJ2-7 | TRBV5-1 | many | CASSLGTGDSYEQYF
TRBJ2-7 | TRBV15 | many | CATSRDKFGTSRGYEQYF
TRBJ2-5 | TRBV6-1 | many | CASRGPGVRETQYF
TRBJ2-1 | TRBV3-1 | many | CASSPSGMSYNEQFF
TRBJ1-5 | TRBV9 | . | CASSVGASNQPQHF
TRBJ2-5 | TRBV4-3 | many | CASSQDGSRGQTQYF
TRBJ2-5 | TRBV10-3 | many | CAISEPDRGQETQYF